A single T cell receptor (beta chain) is shown here with its context. Its antigen is not known. Amplification yielded TCR beta CDR3 regions, with RNA transcripts as the source. An initial round of RT-PCR targeting the TCR CDR3 relied on the HTBI primer set. TCRdb reanalysed the multiplex PCR reads using MiXCR and keeps one entry per CDR3 protein. The sample lists 600,000 to 900,000 distinct CDR3 sequences, about 16% occurring once. This sample was included in a study of T cells in Graves' hyperthyroidism and ophthalmopathy. Whole-study results and caveats: Most thyroid clonotypes that were expanded above 0.001 also turned up in blood. Classification by a 13 V-J model distinguished ophthalmopathy from stable hyperthyroidism.

Patients were excluded for uncontrolled infection, other autoimmune disease, pregnancy or lactation. Orbital computed tomography, thyroid ultrasound, serum thyroxine and TRAb, and clinical symptoms together informed the diagnoses. The sample comprised blood. This clonotype was obtained from a man younger than 35 with Graves' hyperthyroidism.

The CDR3 spells CATSDQSVHEQFF. CDR3 DNA: TGTGCCACCAGTGATCAGTCGGTACATGAGCAGTTCTTC. The chain carries TRBV24-1 and TRBJ2-1, with D unresolved. The germline V and J ends were trimmed by 3 bases and 8 bases, with 10 bases remaining between them. Germline loops: CDR1 KGHDR, CDR2 SFDVKD. This CDR3 is built from 13 residues.